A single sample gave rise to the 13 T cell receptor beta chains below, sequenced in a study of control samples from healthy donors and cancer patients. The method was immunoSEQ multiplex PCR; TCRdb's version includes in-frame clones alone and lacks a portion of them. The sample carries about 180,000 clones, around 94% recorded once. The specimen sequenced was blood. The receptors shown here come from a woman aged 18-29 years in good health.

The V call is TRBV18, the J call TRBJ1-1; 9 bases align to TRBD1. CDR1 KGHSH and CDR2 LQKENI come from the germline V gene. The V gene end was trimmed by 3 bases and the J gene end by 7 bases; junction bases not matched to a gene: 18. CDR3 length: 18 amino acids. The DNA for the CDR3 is TGTGCCAGCTCACCGCAAGGATCACCGGGACAGGGAGGTGATGAAGCTTTCTTT. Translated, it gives CASSPQGSPGQGGDEAFF.

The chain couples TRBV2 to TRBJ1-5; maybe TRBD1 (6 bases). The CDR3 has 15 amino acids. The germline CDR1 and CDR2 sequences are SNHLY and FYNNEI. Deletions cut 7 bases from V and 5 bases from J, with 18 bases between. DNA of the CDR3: TGTGCCAGCAAGCTACAGGGTCAAGGAGATCAGCCCCAGCATTTT. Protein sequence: CASKLQGQGDQPQHF.

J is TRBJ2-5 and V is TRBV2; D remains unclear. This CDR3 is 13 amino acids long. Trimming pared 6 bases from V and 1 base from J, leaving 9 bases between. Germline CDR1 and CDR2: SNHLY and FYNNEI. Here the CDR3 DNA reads TGTGCCAGCAGATTCCGGTTCCAAGAGACCCAGTACTTC. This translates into CASRFRFQETQYF.

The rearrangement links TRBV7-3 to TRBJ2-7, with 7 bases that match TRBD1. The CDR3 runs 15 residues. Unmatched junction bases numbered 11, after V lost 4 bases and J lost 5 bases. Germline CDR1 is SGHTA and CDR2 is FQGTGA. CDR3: CASSSIQGFGNEQYF. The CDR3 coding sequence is TGTGCCAGCAGCTCCATACAGGGGTTTGGTAACGAGCAGTACTTC.

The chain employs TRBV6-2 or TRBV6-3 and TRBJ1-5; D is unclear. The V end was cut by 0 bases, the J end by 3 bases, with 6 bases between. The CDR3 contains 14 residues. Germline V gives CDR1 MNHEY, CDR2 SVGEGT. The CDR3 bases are TGTGCCAGCAGTTACTCTAGACCCAATCAGCCCCAGCATTTT. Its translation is CASSYSRPNQPQHF.

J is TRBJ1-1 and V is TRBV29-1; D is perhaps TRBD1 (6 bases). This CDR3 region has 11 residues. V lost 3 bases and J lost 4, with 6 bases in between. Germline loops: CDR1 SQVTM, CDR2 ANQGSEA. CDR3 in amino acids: CSVDRGTEAFF. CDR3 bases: TGCAGCGTTGACAGGGGCACTGAAGCTTTCTTT.

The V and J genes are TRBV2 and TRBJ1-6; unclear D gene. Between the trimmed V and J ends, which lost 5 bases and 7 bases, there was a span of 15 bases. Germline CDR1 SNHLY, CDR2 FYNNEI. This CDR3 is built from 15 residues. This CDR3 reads CASSPLDAGNSPLHF. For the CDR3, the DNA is TGTGCCAGCAGTCCGCTGGACGCAGGAAATTCACCCCTCCACTTT.

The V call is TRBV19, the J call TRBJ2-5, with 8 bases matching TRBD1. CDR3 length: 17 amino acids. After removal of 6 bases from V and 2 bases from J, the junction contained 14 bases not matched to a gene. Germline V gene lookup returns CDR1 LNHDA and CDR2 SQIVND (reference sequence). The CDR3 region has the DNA TGTGCCAGTAGCATCAAAGCCGGGACAGGCCGTCAAGAGACCCAGTACTTC. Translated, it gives CASSIKAGTGRQETQYF.

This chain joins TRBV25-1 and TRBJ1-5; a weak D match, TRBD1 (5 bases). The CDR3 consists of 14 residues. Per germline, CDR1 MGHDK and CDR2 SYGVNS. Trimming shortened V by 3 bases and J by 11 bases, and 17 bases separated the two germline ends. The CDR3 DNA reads TGTGCCAGCAGTGATCTTCTGGGGGAATCAGCCCAGCATTTT. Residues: CASSDLLGESAQHF.

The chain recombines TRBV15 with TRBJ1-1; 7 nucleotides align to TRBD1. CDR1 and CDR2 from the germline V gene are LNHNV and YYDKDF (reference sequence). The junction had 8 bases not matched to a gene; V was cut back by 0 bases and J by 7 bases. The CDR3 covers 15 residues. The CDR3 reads CATSREGRGFDEAFF. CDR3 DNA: TGTGCCACCAGCAGAGAGGGCAGGGGGTTTGATGAAGCTTTCTTT.

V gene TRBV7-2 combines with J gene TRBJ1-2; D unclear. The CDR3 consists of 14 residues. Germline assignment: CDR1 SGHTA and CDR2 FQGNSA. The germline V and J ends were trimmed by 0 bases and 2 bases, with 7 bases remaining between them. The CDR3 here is CASSLATGNYGYTF. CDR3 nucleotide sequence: TGTGCCAGCAGCTTAGCGACTGGGAACTATGGCTACACCTTC.

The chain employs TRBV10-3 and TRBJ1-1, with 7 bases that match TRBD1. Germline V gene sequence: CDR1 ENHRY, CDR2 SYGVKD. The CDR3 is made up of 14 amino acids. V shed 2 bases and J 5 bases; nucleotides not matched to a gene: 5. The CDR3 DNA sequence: TGTGCCATCAGTGAGGGACAGGTAATTACTGAAGCTTTCTTT. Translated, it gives CAISEGQVITEAFF.

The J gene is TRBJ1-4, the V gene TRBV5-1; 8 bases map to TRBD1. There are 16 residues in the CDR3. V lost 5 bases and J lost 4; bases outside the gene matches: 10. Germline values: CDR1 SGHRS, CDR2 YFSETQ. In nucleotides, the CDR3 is TGCGCCAGCAGACCTGGGACAGGATTCTTTAATGAAAAACTGTTTTTT. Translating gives CASRPGTGFFNEKLFF.